This entry features one T cell receptor (beta chain) sequence. This clone appeared a single time. Its target antigen remains unknown. The input lacks base qualities; no much larger clone sits a single base away. Donors formed part of the validation cohort, which comprised about 120 subjects and was distinct from the first cohort of under 750 subjects. V is reduced by 1 base and J by 4 bases, leaving a spacing of 10 bases between them. CDR1 and CDR2 are read off the germline V gene (reference sequence) as SEHNR and FQNEAQ. Taken from cysteine to phenylalanine, the CDR3 has 15 residues. Of the read, only the CDR3 DNA is kept; its 45 bases are in frame from base 1. The entry originates in a study of cytomegalovirus exposure and HLA in healthy donors (dated by TCRdb to about 2017). About the full investigation: A later analysis indicated that the 130 or so validation repertoires were generated on the platform also employed for the 650 to 850 repertoires of the first cohort. A separate validation cohort of more than 100 different subjects was used in addition to the roughly 700-subject first cohort. The study aimed to test whether cataloging public T cell receptors could reveal signatures of past pathogen exposure. To predict cytomegalovirus infection status, the study combined high-throughput TCR immunosequencing, statistical association of individual TCRs with disease status, and machine learning. Study-level results and caveats: The study gave a list of around 170 TCR beta chains associated with cytomegalovirus. The validation cohort had no HLA typing available for a later analysis, so co-occurrence within that cohort was assessed over all 110 or so repertoires. Most TCR sequences were seen in very few donors, while some public TCRs were found in many individuals. The classifier was reported to diagnose cytomegalovirus status with high specificity and sensitivity in both the original cohort and the validation cohort. The authors suggested that the approach could potentially be extended to other disease states and immunological phenotypes. Three of the identified cytomegalovirus-associated TCR beta chains were confirmed in vitro to be specific for cytomegalovirus antigens. In a later analysis, TCRs clustered in the first cohort were found to also tend to co-occur in the roughly 120 validation repertoires, with 94% of cluster scores above 0.

The library was produced with the immunoSEQ multiplex PCR assay. The original methods were these. A statistical classification framework was developed to diagnose cytomegalovirus status using the catalog of TCR beta chain sequences. The clones in this table, taken by TCRdb from immuneACCESS, are in-frame only. Not every clone is retained; where verified, under half of the shortfall comes from an unresolved V gene, and the cause of the rest is unknown. V, J and clone size are taken as reported in that table, and D and trimming were inferred from the DNA itself. Present in this sample are roughly 50,000 clones, 85% to 95% of which were seen just once. The top ten constitute 1.5% to 2% of the sample.

The origin of this receptor is a woman aged 18-35 years in good health and CMV-seropositive. The sequence links TRBV7-9 to TRBJ1-4; perhaps TRBD1 is the D gene, with 5 bases matching. Sample: PBMCs. CDR3 protein: CASSLDTGFNEKLFF. The nucleotide sequence is given as TGTGCCAGCAGCTTAGACACAGGTTTTAATGAAAAACTGTTTTTT.